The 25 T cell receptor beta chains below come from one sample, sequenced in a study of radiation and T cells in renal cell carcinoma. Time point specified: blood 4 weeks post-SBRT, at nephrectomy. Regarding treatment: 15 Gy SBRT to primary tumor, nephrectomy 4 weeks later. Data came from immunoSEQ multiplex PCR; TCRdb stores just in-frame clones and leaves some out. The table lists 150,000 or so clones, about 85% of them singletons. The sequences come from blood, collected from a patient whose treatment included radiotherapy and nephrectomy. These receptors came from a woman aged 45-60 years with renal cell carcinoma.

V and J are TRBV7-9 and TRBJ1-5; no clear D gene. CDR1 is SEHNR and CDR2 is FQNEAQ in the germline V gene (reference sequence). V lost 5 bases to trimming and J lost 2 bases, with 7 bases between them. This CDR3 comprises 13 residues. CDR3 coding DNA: TGTGCCAGCAGCCCCACCGGCAATCAGCCCCAGCATTTT. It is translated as CASSPTGNQPQHF.

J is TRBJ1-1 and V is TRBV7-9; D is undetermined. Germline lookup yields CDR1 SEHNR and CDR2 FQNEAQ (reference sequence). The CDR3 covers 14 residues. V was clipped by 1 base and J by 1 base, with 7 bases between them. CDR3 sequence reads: CASSLEVRNTEAFF. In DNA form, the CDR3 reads TGTGCCAGCAGCTTAGAGGTCAGGAACACTGAAGCTTTCTTT.

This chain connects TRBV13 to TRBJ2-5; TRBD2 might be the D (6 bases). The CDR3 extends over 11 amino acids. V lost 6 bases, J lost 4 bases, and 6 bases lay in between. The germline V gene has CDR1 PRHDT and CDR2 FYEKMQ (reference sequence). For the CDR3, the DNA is TGTGCCAGCAGGGGAGGAGAGACCCAGTACTTC. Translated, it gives CASRGGETQYF.

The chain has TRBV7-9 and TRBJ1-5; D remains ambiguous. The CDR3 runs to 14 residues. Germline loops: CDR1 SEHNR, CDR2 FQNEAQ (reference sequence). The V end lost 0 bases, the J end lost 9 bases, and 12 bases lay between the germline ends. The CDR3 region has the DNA TGTGCCAGCAGCTTAGCTGCATTTGGCCCGCCCCAGCATTTT. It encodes CASSLAAFGPPQHF.

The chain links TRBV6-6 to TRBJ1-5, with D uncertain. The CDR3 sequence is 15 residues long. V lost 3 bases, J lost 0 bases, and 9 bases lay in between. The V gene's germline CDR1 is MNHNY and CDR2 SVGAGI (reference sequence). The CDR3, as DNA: TGTGCCAGCAGTTATTGGGCTTATAGCAATCAGCCCCAGCATTTT. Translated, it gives CASSYWAYSNQPQHF.

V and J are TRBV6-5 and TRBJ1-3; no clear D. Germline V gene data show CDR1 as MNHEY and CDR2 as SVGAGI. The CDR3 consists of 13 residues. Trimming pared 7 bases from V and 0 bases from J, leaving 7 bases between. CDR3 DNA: TGTGCCAGCAAAACAGTCTCTGGAAACACCATATATTTT. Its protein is CASKTVSGNTIYF.

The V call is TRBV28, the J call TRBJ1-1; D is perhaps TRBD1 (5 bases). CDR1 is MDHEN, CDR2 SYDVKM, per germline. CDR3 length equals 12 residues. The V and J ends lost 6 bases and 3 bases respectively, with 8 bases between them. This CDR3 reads CASRGGYTEAFF. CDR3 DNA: TGTGCCAGCAGGGGGGGTTACACTGAAGCTTTCTTT.

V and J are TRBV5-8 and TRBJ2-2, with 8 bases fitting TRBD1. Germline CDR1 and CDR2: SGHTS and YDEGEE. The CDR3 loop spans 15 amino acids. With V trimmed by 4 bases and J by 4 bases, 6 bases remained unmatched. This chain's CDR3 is CASSRDRSFTGELFF. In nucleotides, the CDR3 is TGTGCCAGCAGCCGGGACAGGAGCTTCACCGGGGAGCTGTTTTTT.

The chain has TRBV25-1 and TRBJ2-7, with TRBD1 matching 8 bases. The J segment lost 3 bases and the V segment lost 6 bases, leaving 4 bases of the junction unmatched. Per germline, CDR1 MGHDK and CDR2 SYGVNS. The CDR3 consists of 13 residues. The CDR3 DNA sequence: TGTGCCAGCAGAGGACAGGGTATCTACGAGCAGTACTTC. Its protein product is CASRGQGIYEQYF.

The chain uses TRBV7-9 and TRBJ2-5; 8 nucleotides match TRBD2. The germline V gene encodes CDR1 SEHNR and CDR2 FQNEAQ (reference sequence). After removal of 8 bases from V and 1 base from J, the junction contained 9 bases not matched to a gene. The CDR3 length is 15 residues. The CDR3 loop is CASGPGGGIQETQYF. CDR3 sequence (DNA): TGTGCCAGCGGTCCGGGCGGGGGGATCCAAGAGACCCAGTACTTC.

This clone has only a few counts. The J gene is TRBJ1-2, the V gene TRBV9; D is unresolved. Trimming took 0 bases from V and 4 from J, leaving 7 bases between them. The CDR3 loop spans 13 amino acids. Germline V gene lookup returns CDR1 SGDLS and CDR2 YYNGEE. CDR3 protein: CASSVGWGYGYTF. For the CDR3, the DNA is TGTGCCAGCAGCGTAGGATGGGGCTATGGCTACACCTTC.

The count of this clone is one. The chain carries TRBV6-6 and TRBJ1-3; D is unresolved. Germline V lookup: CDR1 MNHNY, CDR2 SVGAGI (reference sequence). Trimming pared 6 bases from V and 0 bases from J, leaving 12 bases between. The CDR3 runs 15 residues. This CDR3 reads CASSPLRSSGNTIYF. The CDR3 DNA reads TGTGCCAGCAGCCCCCTCCGGAGCTCTGGAAACACCATATATTTT.

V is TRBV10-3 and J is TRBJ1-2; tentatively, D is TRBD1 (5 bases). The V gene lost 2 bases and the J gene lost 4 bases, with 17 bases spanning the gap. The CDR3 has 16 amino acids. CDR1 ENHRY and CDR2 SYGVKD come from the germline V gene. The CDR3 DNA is TGTGCCATCAGTGAGGGGGAGATACTTGGGGCCTATGGCTACACCTTC. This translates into CAISEGEILGAYGYTF.

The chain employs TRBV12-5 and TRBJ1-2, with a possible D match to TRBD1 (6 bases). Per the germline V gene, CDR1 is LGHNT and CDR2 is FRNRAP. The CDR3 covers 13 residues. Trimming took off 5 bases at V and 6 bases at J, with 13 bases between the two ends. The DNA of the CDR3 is TGTGCTAGTGGTATACAGGGTGTGGATGGCTACACCTTC. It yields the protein CASGIQGVDGYTF.

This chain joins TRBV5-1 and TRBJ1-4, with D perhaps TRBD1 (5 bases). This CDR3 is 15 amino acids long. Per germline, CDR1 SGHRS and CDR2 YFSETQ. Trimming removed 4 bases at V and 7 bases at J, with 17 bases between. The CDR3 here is CASSNTGGLTEKLFF. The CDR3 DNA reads TGCGCCAGCAGCAACACAGGAGGGTTAACTGAAAAACTGTTTTTT.

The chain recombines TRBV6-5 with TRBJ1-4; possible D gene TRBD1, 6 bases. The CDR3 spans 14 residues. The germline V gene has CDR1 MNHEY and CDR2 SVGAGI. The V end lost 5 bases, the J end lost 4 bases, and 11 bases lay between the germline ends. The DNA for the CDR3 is TGTGCCAGCAGTCGTAGGGGGGGTAATGAAAAACTGTTTTTT. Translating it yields CASSRRGGNEKLFF.

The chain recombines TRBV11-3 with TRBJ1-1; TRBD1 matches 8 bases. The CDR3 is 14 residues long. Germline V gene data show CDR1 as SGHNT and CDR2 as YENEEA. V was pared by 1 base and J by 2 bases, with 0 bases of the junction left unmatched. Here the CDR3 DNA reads TGTGCCAGCAGCTTAGCAGGGGGCAACACTGAAGCTTTCTTT. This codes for CASSLAGGNTEAFF.

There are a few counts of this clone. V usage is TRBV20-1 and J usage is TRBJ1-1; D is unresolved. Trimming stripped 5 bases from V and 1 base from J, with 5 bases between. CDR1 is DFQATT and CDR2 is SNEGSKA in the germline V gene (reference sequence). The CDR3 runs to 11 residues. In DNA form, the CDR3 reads TGCAGTGCTTGGGCGAACACTGAAGCTTTCTTT. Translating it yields CSAWANTEAFF.

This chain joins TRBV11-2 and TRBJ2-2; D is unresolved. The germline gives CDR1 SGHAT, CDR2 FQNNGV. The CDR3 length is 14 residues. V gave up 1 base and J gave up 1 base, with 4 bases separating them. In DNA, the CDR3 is TGTGCCAGCAGCTTAGTGAGGAACACCGGGGAGCTGTTTTTT. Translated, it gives CASSLVRNTGELFF.

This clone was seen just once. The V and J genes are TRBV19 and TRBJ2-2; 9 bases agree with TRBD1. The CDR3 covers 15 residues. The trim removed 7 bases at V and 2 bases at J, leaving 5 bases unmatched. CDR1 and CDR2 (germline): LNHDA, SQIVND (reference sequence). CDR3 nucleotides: TGTGCCAGTAAAGCGGGACAGGGAAACACCGGGGAGCTGTTTTTT. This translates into CASKAGQGNTGELFF.

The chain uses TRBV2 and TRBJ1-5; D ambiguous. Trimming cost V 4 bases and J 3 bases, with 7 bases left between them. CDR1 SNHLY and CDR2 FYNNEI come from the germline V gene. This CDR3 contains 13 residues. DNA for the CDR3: TGTGCCAGCAGTGGAGAGAACAATCAGCCCCAGCATTTT. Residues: CASSGENNQPQHF.

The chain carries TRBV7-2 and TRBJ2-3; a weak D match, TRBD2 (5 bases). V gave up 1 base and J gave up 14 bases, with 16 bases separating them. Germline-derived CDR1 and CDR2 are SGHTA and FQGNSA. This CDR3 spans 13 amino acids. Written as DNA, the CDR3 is TGTGCCAGCAGCTTAGGAGACGGGGTGCTCCGGTATTTT. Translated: CASSLGDGVLRYF.

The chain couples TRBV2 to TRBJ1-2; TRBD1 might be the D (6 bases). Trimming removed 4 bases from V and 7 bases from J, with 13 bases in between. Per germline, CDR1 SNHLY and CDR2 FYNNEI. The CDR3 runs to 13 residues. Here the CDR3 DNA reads TGTGCCAGCAGTGTAGGTCCAGGGGCTGGCTACACCTTC. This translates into CASSVGPGAGYTF.

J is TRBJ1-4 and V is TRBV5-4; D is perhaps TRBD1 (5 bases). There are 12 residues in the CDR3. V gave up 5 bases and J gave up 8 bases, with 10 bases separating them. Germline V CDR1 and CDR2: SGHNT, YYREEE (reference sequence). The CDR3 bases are TGTGCCAGCAGGTTTTGGGGCGAAAAACTGTTTTTT. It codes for CASRFWGEKLFF.

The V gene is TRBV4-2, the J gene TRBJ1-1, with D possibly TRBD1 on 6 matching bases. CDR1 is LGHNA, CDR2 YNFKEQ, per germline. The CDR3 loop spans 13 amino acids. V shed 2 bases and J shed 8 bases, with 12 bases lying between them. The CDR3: CASSQPDSMEAFF. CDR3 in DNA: TGTGCCAGCAGCCAACCGGACAGCATGGAAGCTTTCTTT.